This T cell receptor beta chain was identified during a study of T cell responses to AZD1222 COVID-19 vaccine (dated by TCRdb to about 2021). Context from the whole study: AZD1222 recipients given second doses at about 4 weeks or at about 12 weeks were pooled, since spike-specific TCR depth and breadth were not found to differ between the two schedules. TCR sequencing was performed for 230 to 250 trial participants, of whom around 210 were given two doses of AZD1222 and some 25 were given two doses of MenACWY control vaccine. Enrollment into the trials was organized by age into subgroups of 18-55, 56-69 and 70-plus years, and those subgroups contained approximately 160, 26 and 62 TCR-sequenced participants, respectively.

Counted from cysteine to phenylalanine, this CDR3 has 14 amino acids. The sequence is cut down to CDR3 DNA, 42 bases in frame from base 1. Based on the germline V gene (reference sequence), the CDR1 and CDR2 sequences are LNHDA and SQIVND. The germline V and J ends show losses of 7 bases and 2 bases respectively, and no gene match explains 7 bases of the junction. As for this clone: Its antigen is not yet known. The input lacks base qualities; no much larger clone sits a single base away.

Beyond this particular receptor, the publication reports: Participants were mostly white British and included more females than males, and it was suggested by the authors that clonal diversity may have been underestimated. Conclusions about previously exposed vaccinees were limited because only a handful of AZD1222 recipients were SARS-CoV-2 seropositive at baseline. Epitopes outside the regions mutated in the B.1.351 and B.1.1.7 variants were reportedly recognized by nearly half of the unique spike-specific TCRs. In the small 56-69-year group, the increase in depth fell short of significance, most likely because of low power. CD4 TCRs associated with the vaccine covered the entire spike protein, and the dominant responses were in regions 160-218 and 743-854. Because no samples from the day 14 peak response were available, repertoires could be characterized only after the peak T cell response. A significant rise in spike-specific TCR breadth and depth was observed after two AZD1222 doses relative to day 0 and relative to MenACWY recipients.

The time point tag for this specimen amounts to: baseline before first vaccination. Samples from vaccinated people were obtained from the UK trials COV001 and COV002, which included a single-blind randomized controlled phase 2/3 trial of AZD1222 (ChAdOx1 nCoV-19) in healthy adults. Trial participant PBMC samples were collected at day 0 and day 28 after the second dose for TCRbeta chain sequencing. The CDR3 regions of human TCRbeta chains were subjected to immunosequencing. Regarding the original processing steps: Repertoire TCRs were checked for matches against a reference library of SARS-CoV-2-specific TCRs that had been generated using the MIRA antigen-specificity platform. Breadth meant the fraction of unique TCRs that were SARS-CoV-2-associated, whereas depth meant the fraction of total T cells that were SARS-CoV-2-associated. Each spike-specific TCR was assigned to its reactive spike region and to a CD4 or CD8 class using the MIRA data. Log10-transformed breadth and depth values were compared by one-way ANOVA with Sidak's multiple comparisons tests. TCRdb stores this immuneACCESS table with in-frame sequences only. Part of the clones is absent; in the studies checked, under half of the shortfall reflects unresolved V genes, and no reason is known for the rest. V and J calls and clone size are copied from that table; D and trimming were computed from the DNA. In this sample the table shows about 120,000 clones, 75% to 90% of which occur a single time. The biggest ten clones account for 9% to 9.5% of the sample.

The TCR comes from an adult in good health. The sequences come from peripheral blood, collected on day 0 of AZD1222 vaccination. Here the chain combines TRBV19 and TRBJ1-2; TRBD1 fits 7 bases in the junction. The nucleotide sequence reads TGTGCCAGTAACCCGACAGGGATCAACTATGGCTACACCTTC. Translated, it gives CASNPTGINYGYTF.